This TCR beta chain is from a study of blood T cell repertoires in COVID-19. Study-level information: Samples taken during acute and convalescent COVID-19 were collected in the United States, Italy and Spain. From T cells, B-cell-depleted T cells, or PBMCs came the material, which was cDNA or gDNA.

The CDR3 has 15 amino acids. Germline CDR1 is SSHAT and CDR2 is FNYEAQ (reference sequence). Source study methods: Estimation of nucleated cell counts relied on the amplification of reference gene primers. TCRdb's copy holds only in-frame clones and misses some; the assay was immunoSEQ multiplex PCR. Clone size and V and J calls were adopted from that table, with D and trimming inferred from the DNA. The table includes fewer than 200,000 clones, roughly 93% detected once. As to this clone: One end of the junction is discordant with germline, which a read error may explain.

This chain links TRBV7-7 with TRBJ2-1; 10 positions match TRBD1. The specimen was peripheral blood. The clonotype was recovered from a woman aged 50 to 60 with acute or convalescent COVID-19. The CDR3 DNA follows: TGTGCTAGCAGCCTAGGGGACAGGGGTTACAATGAGCAGTTCTTC. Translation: CASSLGDRGYNEQFF.